The next 16 T cell receptor beta chains were all read from a single sample in a study of blood T cell repertoires in COVID-19. TCRdb keeps only in-frame clones here, not all; method: immunoSEQ multiplex PCR. The sample carries about 190,000 clones, less than 85% recorded once. The sequencing sample was made of peripheral blood. These receptors were obtained from a woman aged 50 to 65 with acute or convalescent COVID-19.

The V gene is TRBV18, the J gene TRBJ1-5; 9 bases map to TRBD1. The CDR3 totals 15 residues. Germline values: CDR1 KGHSH, CDR2 LQKENI. V shed 5 bases, J shed 0 bases, and the junction held 2 bases outside the gene matches. The CDR3 protein is CASSTGQGSNQPQHF. CDR3 sequence (DNA): TGTGCCAGCTCAACGGGACAGGGTAGCAATCAGCCCCAGCATTTT.

In this sample, this clone turned up a few times. The chain's CDR3 is CASSLGQETDTQYF. In DNA, the CDR3 is TGCGCCAGCAGCTTGGGACAGGAAACAGATACGCAGTATTTT. V usage is TRBV5-1 and J usage is TRBJ2-3; D might be TRBD1 (6 bases). The V end was cut by 0 bases, the J end by 3 bases, with 8 bases between. The germline V gene encodes CDR1 SGHRS and CDR2 YFSETQ. The CDR3 has 14 residues.

In this sample, this clone turned up a few times. V and J are TRBV11-2 and TRBJ2-3; 7 nucleotides line up with TRBD2. This CDR3 region has 16 residues. Germline CDR1 reads SGHAT; CDR2 reads FQNNGV. Trimming at V came to 1 base and at J to 4 bases, leaving 8 bases not matched to a gene. Written as DNA, the CDR3 is TGTGCCAGCAGCTTAGGTCCCTCGGGAGGTGCAGATACGCAGTATTTT. Translating gives CASSLGPSGGADTQYF.

The V call is TRBV18, the J call TRBJ1-1; 8 nucleotides agree with TRBD1. J lost 1 base, V lost 6 bases, and 7 bases had no gene match. The CDR3 spans 15 residues. Per germline, CDR1 KGHSH and CDR2 LQKENI. The CDR3 coding sequence is TGTGCCAGCTCGGCTCTGACAGGGGCGAACACTGAAGCTTTCTTT. Protein sequence: CASSALTGANTEAFF.

The chain joins TRBV6-1 to TRBJ2-6, with 7 positions matching TRBD1. Per germline, CDR1 MNHNS and CDR2 SASEGT. Trimming cost V 2 bases and J 0 bases; bases outside gene matches: 4. The CDR3 contains 17 residues. The CDR3 nucleotides are TGTGCCAGCAGTGAATTCAGGGGGATCTCTGGGGCCAACGTCCTGACTTTC. Its translation: CASSEFRGISGANVLTF.

V usage is TRBV5-6 and J usage is TRBJ1-6; TRBD1 might be the D (6 bases). The CDR3 has 16 residues. V lost 4 bases and J 6 bases, leaving 17 bases between the germline ends. Germline assignment: CDR1 SGHDT and CDR2 YYEEEE. The DNA of the CDR3 is TGTGCCAGCAGCCCGCGCTGGGGGGGCCCTAATTCACCCCTCCACTTT. It encodes CASSPRWGGPNSPLHF.

This chain connects TRBV15 to TRBJ2-2; D gene uncertain. The CDR3 spans 13 residues. Germline V lookup: CDR1 LNHNV, CDR2 YYDKDF (reference sequence). V lost 1 base to trimming and J lost 8 bases, with 8 bases between them. The DNA of the CDR3 is TGTGCCACCAGCAGAGTTCCATCAGGGGAGCTGTTTTTT. This encodes CATSRVPSGELFF.

This sequence joins TRBV10-3 and TRBJ2-1, with 8 bases identical to TRBD2. Germline V lookup: CDR1 ENHRY, CDR2 SYGVKD. This CDR3 spans 18 amino acids. The trim removed 0 bases at V and 2 bases at J, leaving 9 bases unmatched. DNA for the CDR3: TGTGCCATCAGTGAGTCGGCCTCGCCGGGACTAGCCTACAATGAGCAGTTCTTC. Its translation is CAISESASPGLAYNEQFF.

The rearrangement joins TRBV27 to TRBJ2-3, with TRBD2 matching over 7 bases. The CDR3 is 12 amino acids. J gave up 6 bases and V 4 bases, and 1 base lay outside the gene matches. From germline, CDR1 is MNHEY and CDR2 SMNVEV (reference sequence). The CDR3 loop is CASSWGGDTQYF. DNA of the CDR3: TGTGCCAGCAGTTGGGGGGGGGATACGCAGTATTTT.

V and J are TRBV10-3 and TRBJ2-7; D uncertain. Trimming pared 2 bases from V and 0 bases from J, leaving 5 bases between. Germline V lookup: CDR1 ENHRY, CDR2 SYGVKD. The CDR3 has 13 residues. The CDR3 reads CAISETGSYEQYF. The CDR3 nucleotides are TGTGCCATCAGTGAGACTGGCTCCTACGAGCAGTACTTC.

The CDR3 loop is CASSLSNGGSTDTQYF. CDR3 DNA: TGTGCCAGCAGCCTAAGTAACGGGGGGAGCACAGATACGCAGTATTTT. The chain links TRBV14 to TRBJ2-3, with TRBD2 matching over 7 bases. Germline-derived CDR1 and CDR2 are SGHDN and FVKESK. With 4 bases clipped from V and 0 bases from J, the junction kept 7 bases outside the gene matches. The CDR3 is 16 residues long.

This clone was detected a few times. The chain joins TRBV11-2 to TRBJ2-1, with TRBD2 matching 9 bases. V lost 4 bases and J lost 8; bases outside the gene matches: 9. The CDR3 is 15 residues long. Germline CDR1 is SGHAT and CDR2 is FQNNGV. DNA of the CDR3: TGTGCCAGCAGCTCCTCTAGCGGGATGAGCTATGAGCAGTTCTTC. Amino acids: CASSSSSGMSYEQFF.

V is TRBV6-2 or TRBV6-3 and J is TRBJ2-7; D may be TRBD2 (5 bases). The CDR3 has 14 residues. Germline V lookup: CDR1 MNHEY, CDR2 SVGEGT. V shed 7 bases and J shed 4 bases, with 17 bases lying between them. Here the CDR3 DNA reads TGTGCCAGCATCCCGGACGGGATTAAGTACGAGCAGTACTTC. The encoded protein is CASIPDGIKYEQYF.

This chain joins TRBV30 and TRBJ1-1; TRBD1 matches at 7 bases. V was pared by 4 bases and J by 3 bases, with 8 bases of the junction left unmatched. The CDR3 is 14 residues long. The germline gives CDR1 GTSNPN, CDR2 SVGIG (reference sequence). The CDR3 reads CAWTAQGVHTEAFF. The CDR3 coding sequence is TGTGCCTGGACCGCTCAGGGGGTACACACTGAAGCTTTCTTT.

This chain uses TRBV6-5 with TRBJ2-6; no clear D gene. The length of the CDR3 is 14 residues. The germline CDR1 and CDR2 sequences are MNHEY and SVGAGI. V was clipped by 6 bases and J by 0 bases, with 6 bases between them. The CDR3 nucleotides are TGTGCCAGCAGACTGCACTCTGGGGCCAACGTCCTGACTTTC. Amino acid sequence: CASRLHSGANVLTF.

The chain has TRBV29-1 and TRBJ2-1, with unresolved D. Germline V gives CDR1 SQVTM, CDR2 ANQGSEA. The CDR3 loop spans 12 amino acids. Trimming stripped 2 bases from V and 3 bases from J, with 5 bases between. The CDR3 is CSVEWLYNEQFF. CDR3 sequence (DNA): TGCAGCGTTGAATGGCTCTACAATGAGCAGTTCTTC.